This TCR beta chain was recovered during a study of shared clonotypes between healthy human individuals. Data came from immunoSEQ multiplex PCR; TCRdb stores just in-frame clones and leaves some out. The data show 650,000 to 700,000 clones, about nine tenths seen once. Within Nashville, Tennessee resided all donors, each a Caucasian adult. Combination of CD45RO+ cells with CCR7-negative CD45RA+ TemRA cells was used for CD8 memory. Germline-derived CDR1 and CDR2 are LGHNT and FRNRAP. The germline V and J ends were trimmed by 6 bases and 5 bases, with 17 bases remaining between them. The CDR3 is 15 amino acids.

The chain couples TRBV12-5 to TRBJ2-1, with D possibly being TRBD1 or TRBD2 (7 bases each). Sequencing was performed on memory CD8+ T cells from PBMCs. Described subset: CD45RO+ cells pooled with CCR7-negative TemRA cells. The clonotype was recovered from a man in his late teens or twenties in good health. Some clones in this sample may be carry-over from other donors' samples. The CDR3 loop is CASGSWEGANNEQFF. The CDR3 region has the DNA TGTGCTAGTGGCTCCTGGGAGGGGGCCAACAATGAGCAGTTCTTC.